This record covers a single TCR beta chain. What it binds is not known. This record comes from a study of T cells after yellow fever vaccination. Study background: Fractions containing few cells were prepared with SMART-Seq v4 Ultra Low Input.

Study-level points and caveats: Few clonotypes appeared in both CD4 and CD8 compartments. Highly abundant clonotypes carried over from the bulk population could end up in FACS-sorted repertoires as contaminants.

CDR1 and CDR2 from the germline V gene are SQVTM and ANQGSEA. Trimming took 4 bases from V and 3 from J; bases not matched to a gene: 5. The CDR3 length is 15 residues. Generation of TCR cDNA used 5'RACE template switching (which added a universal primer site and UMIs). TCRdb redid the calling of the 5' RACE reads with MiXCR, one entry per CDR3 protein. The sample has around 300,000 distinct CDR3 sequences, 10% to 15% seen once; the top ten hold about 0.54%. Source: CD4+ T cells sorted from PBMCs, taken 45 days after the yellow fever booster vaccination. The rearrangement joins TRBV29-1 to TRBJ2-2, with 10 positions matching TRBD2. The receptor's source is a man aged 25-45 years who received the YFV17D yellow fever vaccine. CDR3 amino acids: CSVASGSGDTGELFF. Here the CDR3 DNA reads TGCAGCGTTGCTAGCGGGAGCGGAGACACCGGGGAGCTGTTTTTT.